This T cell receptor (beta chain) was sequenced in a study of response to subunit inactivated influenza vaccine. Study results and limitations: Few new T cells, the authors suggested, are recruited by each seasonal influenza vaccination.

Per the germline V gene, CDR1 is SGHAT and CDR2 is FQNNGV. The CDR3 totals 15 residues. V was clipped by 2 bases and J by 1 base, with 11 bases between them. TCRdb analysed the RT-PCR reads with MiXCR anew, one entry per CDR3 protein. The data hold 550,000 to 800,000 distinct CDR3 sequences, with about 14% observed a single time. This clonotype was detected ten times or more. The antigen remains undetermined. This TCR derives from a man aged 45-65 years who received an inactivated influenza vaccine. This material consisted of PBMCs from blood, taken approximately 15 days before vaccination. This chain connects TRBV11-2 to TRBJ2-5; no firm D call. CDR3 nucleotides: TGTGCCAGCAGCTTATGGAGTACTATCCAAGAGACCCAGTACTTC. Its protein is CASSLWSTIQETQYF. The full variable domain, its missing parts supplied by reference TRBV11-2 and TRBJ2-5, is EAGVAQSPRYKIIEKRQSVAFWCNPISGHATLYWYQQILGQGPKLLIQFQNNGVVDDSQLPKDRFSAERLKGVDSTLKIQPAKLEDSAVYLCASSLWSTIQETQYFGPGTRLLVL.